This is a list of T cell receptor beta chains from one sample in a study of shared clonotypes between healthy human individuals. Profiled with immunoSEQ multiplex PCR; TCRdb holds only in-frame clones, not every one. The table records roughly 330,000 clones, less than 85% of them present only once. Source material: memory CD4+ T cells sorted from blood. The receptors were gathered from a man younger than 40 in good health. Each CDR3 is given with its conserved first and last residue. D genes are given only for firm matches. Size tells how often a clone was seen (once, few, many) or the class of an expanded clone, and some rows leave it out.

j_gene | abundance | d_gene | v_gene | len | CDR3aa | CDR3nt
TRBJ1-5 | NA | NA | TRBV7-8 | 15 | CASSTRQISNQPQHF | TGTGCCAGCAGCACCAGACAGATTAGCAATCAGCCCCAGCATTTT
TRBJ2-3 | NA | TRBD2 | TRBV6-5 | 13 | CASNGGRGDTQYF | TGTGCCAGCAACGGCGGGAGGGGAGATACGCAGTATTTT
TRBJ2-5 | NA | TRBD1 | TRBV4-3 | 13 | CASSTLRGKTQYF | TGCGCCAGCAGCACCCTCAGGGGGAAGACCCAGTACTTC
TRBJ2-7 | NA | TRBD1 | TRBV27 | 15 | CASSPIRQGGHEQYF | TGTGCCAGCAGTCCCATCCGACAGGGTGGCCACGAGCAGTACTTC
TRBJ2-7 | NA | TRBD1 | TRBV6-5 | 15 | CASSYSRQGRYEQYF | TGTGCCAGCAGTTACTCTCGACAGGGCCGCTACGAGCAGTACTTC
TRBJ2-3 | NA | NA | TRBV10-3 | 14 | CAISESAGQTPQYF | TGTGCCATCAGTGAGTCTGCCGGACAGACACCGCAGTATTTT
TRBJ1-1 | NA | NA | TRBV5-1 | 14 | CASSLAVSNTEAFF | TGCGCCAGCAGCTTGGCCGTAAGTAACACTGAAGCTTTCTTT
TRBJ1-4 | NA | TRBD1 | TRBV18 | 15 | CASSQQGGTNEKLFF | TGTGCCAGCTCCCAACAGGGGGGAACTAATGAAAAACTGTTTTTT
TRBJ2-3 | NA | NA | TRBV30 | 14 | CAWSRGLSTDTQYF | TGTGCCTGGAGTAGGGGACTCAGCACAGATACGCAGTATTTT
TRBJ1-2 | many | NA | TRBV7-2 | 15 | CASSPMSGGPYGYTF | TGTGCCAGCAGCCCCATGAGTGGGGGCCCCTATGGCTACACCTTC
TRBJ2-2 | few | NA | TRBV18 | 18 | CASSPSTHKPSNTGELFF | TGTGCCAGCTCACCCTCGACTCACAAGCCCTCGAACACCGGGGAGCTGTTTTTT
TRBJ2-5 | NA | TRBD1 | TRBV11-2 | 14 | CASSLVTGGETQYF | TGTGCCAGCAGCTTAGTCACAGGGGGAGAGACCCAGTACTTC
TRBJ2-1 | NA | TRBD2 | TRBV11-2 | 16 | CASSDRLAGPYNEQFF | TGTGCCAGCAGCGATCGACTAGCGGGACCCTACAATGAGCAGTTCTTC
TRBJ2-4 | NA | NA | TRBV12-5 | 14 | CAKEQKPGSNIQYF | TGTGCTAAGGAACAAAAACCAGGGTCGAACATTCAGTACTTC
TRBJ2-3 | NA | TRBD2 | TRBV10-1 | 15 | CASSILAESTDTQYF | TGCGCCAGCTCCATTCTAGCGGAAAGCACAGATACGCAGTATTTT
TRBJ2-7 | NA | TRBD1 | TRBV10-2 | 14 | CASTQDRGHYEQYF | TGCGCCAGCACCCAGGACAGGGGGCACTACGAGCAGTACTTC
TRBJ2-1 | few | TRBD2 | TRBV28 | 14 | CASSPGGYYNEQFF | TGTGCCAGCAGTCCGGGAGGGTACTACAATGAGCAGTTCTTC
TRBJ2-5 | NA | NA | TRBV7-9 | 15 | CASSPPYRVSETQYF | TGTGCCAGCAGCCCCCCCTACAGGGTGTCAGAGACCCAGTACTTC
TRBJ2-2 | NA | NA | TRBV2 | 15 | CAGRVVQGGTGELFF | TGTGCCGGAAGGGTCGTGCAGGGAGGAACCGGGGAGCTGTTTTTT
TRBJ1-1 | NA | NA | TRBV11-2 | 15 | CASSRGGSMNTEAFF | TGTGCCAGCAGCCGAGGGGGATCCATGAACACTGAAGCTTTCTTT
TRBJ2-7 | NA | TRBD1 | TRBV7-7 | 14 | CASSSGTGSYEQYF | TGTGCTAGCAGCTCGGGGACAGGGAGCTACGAGCAGTACTTC
TRBJ2-1 | once | TRBD1 | TRBV6-5 | 14 | CASRGGQGVGEQFF | TGTGCCAGCAGAGGGGGACAGGGGGTGGGTGAGCAGTTCTTC
TRBJ1-5 | NA | NA | TRBV28 | 17 | CASSVTEGISSNQPQHF | TGTGCCAGCAGCGTGACGGAGGGGATATCTAGCAATCAGCCCCAGCATTTT
TRBJ2-7 | NA | NA | TRBV28 | 12 | CASSFQGYEQYF | TGTGCCAGCAGTTTTCAGGGATACGAGCAGTACTTC
TRBJ2-2 | few | TRBD2 | TRBV27 | 15 | CASSFSGRTGGELFF | TGTGCCAGCAGTTTTAGCGGGAGAACGGGCGGGGAGCTGTTTTTT
TRBJ2-7 | few | TRBD1 | TRBV7-2 | 13 | CASRPGTGNEQYF | TGTGCCAGCAGACCCGGGACAGGGAACGAGCAGTACTTC
TRBJ1-2 | NA | NA | TRBV6-5 | 10 | CASSTYGYTF | TGTGCCAGCAGTACCTATGGCTACACCTTC
TRBJ2-2 | NA | NA | TRBV10-3 | 15 | CAISESLRGQHVLFF | TGTGCCATCAGTGAGAGTCTCAGGGGCCAGCATGTGCTGTTTTTT
TRBJ2-1 | NA | TRBD2 | TRBV18 | 19 | CASSPRRLAGQQWYNEQFF | TGTGCCAGCTCACCCCGGCGTCTAGCGGGACAACAATGGTACAATGAGCAGTTCTTC
TRBJ2-7 | NA | NA | TRBV28 | 16 | CASSPLFSNQSYEQYF | TGTGCCAGCAGCCCCCTCTTTTCCAATCAATCCTACGAGCAGTACTTC
TRBJ2-1 | NA | NA | TRBV27 | 15 | CARRPFPPSADEQFF | TGTGCCAGACGACCCTTCCCCCCTTCAGCGGATGAGCAGTTCTTC
TRBJ2-6 | NA | TRBD2 | TRBV5-1 | 21 | CASSPRTSGSSRNSGANVLTF | TGCGCCAGCAGCCCGCGGACTAGCGGGAGTTCCCGAAACTCTGGGGCCAACGTCCTGACTTTC
TRBJ2-7 | once | TRBD2 | TRBV5-1 | 14 | CATRPQLAGNEQYF | TGCGCCACCCGCCCCCAACTAGCGGGGAACGAGCAGTACTTC
TRBJ1-2 | NA | NA | TRBV6-1 | 14 | CASSETTGLYGYTF | TGTGCCAGCAGTGAGACGACAGGACTCTATGGCTACACCTTC
TRBJ2-7 | many | NA | TRBV5-1 | 17 | CASSSTPNRDWIYEQYF | TGCGCCAGCAGCTCGACCCCGAACCGGGACTGGATCTACGAGCAGTACTTC
TRBJ1-5 | NA | TRBD1 | TRBV28 | 19 | CASSPSSRDRGYYNQPQHF | TGTGCCAGCAGTCCCAGTTCGCGGGACAGGGGGTATTACAATCAGCCCCAGCATTTT
TRBJ1-2 | NA | NA | TRBV7-8 | 16 | CASSLASSRVGYGYTF | TGTGCCAGCAGCTTAGCGTCCTCTAGGGTGGGATATGGCTACACCTTC
TRBJ2-5 | NA | NA | TRBV2 | 14 | CASSATGSAETQYF | TGTGCCAGCAGTGCGACAGGATCCGCAGAGACCCAGTACTTC
TRBJ2-1 | NA | TRBD2 | TRBV11-2 | 15 | CASSPRRTSAAEQFF | TGTGCCAGCAGCCCCCGGAGGACTAGTGCCGCTGAGCAGTTCTTC
TRBJ1-1 | NA | NA | TRBV28 | 12 | CASSLFTGDAFF | TGTGCCAGCAGTTTATTCACGGGGGATGCTTTCTTT
TRBJ1-2 | NA | NA | TRBV6-1 | 13 | CAGGSPGEYGYTF | TGTGCCGGGGGATCGCCGGGGGAATATGGCTACACCTTC
TRBJ1-3 | NA | TRBD1 | TRBV29-1 | 14 | CSVGTGSSGNTIYF | TGCAGCGTTGGGACAGGGAGCTCTGGAAACACCATATATTTT
TRBJ1-1 | NA | NA | TRBV6-1 | 16 | CASSERRRGRYTEAFF | TGTGCCAGCAGTGAAAGGAGGCGGGGCAGATACACTGAAGCTTTCTTT
TRBJ2-2 | once | TRBD2 | TRBV5-5 | 18 | CASSPLPAGGANTGELFF | TGTGCCAGCAGCCCCCTGCCGGCGGGAGGCGCGAACACCGGGGAGCTGTTTTTT
TRBJ1-2 | NA | TRBD1 | TRBV5-1 | 14 | CASSLGQGKSGYTF | TGCGCCAGCAGCTTAGGACAGGGGAAATCTGGCTACACCTTC
TRBJ2-4 | NA | NA | TRBV18 | 17 | CASSPPSPGTAKNIQYF | TGTGCCAGCTCACCACCGTCGCCGGGAACGGCCAAAAACATTCAGTACTTC
TRBJ2-5 | NA | NA | TRBV6-5 | 14 | CASSYSNNGETQYF | TGTGCCAGCAGTTACTCGAATAATGGAGAGACCCAGTACTTC
TRBJ2-5 | NA | NA | TRBV15 | 16 | CATSRVPAAGAETQYF | TGTGCCACCAGCAGAGTTCCAGCGGCGGGGGCAGAGACCCAGTACTTC
TRBJ2-3 | NA | NA | TRBV15 | 15 | CATASTGSHTDTQYF | TGTGCCACCGCGAGTACCGGGTCACACACAGATACGCAGTATTTT
TRBJ1-1 | NA | TRBD1 | TRBV11-2 | 15 | CASSLGQGWSTEAFF | TGTGCCAGCAGCTTAGGACAGGGCTGGAGCACTGAAGCTTTCTTT
TRBJ1-5 | NA | TRBD1 | TRBV7-9 | 18 | CASSSYKAGQGGSQPQHF | TGTGCCAGCAGCTCGTATAAGGCCGGGCAGGGGGGCTCCCAGCCCCAGCATTTT
TRBJ1-2 | once | NA | TRBV28 | 14 | CASSFAVTFYGYTF | TGTGCCAGCAGTTTTGCAGTCACTTTTTATGGCTACACCTTC
TRBJ2-1 | NA | NA | TRBV20-1 | 11 | CSASGSNEQFF | TGCAGTGCTAGTGGGAGCAATGAGCAGTTCTTC
TRBJ1-1 | NA | TRBD1 | TRBV6-5 | 15 | CASRTTGGLNTEAFF | TGTGCCAGCAGGACCACAGGGGGCCTGAACACTGAAGCTTTCTTT
TRBJ2-1 | NA | NA | TRBV7-2 | 16 | CASSPESGVEWNEQFF | TGTGCCAGCAGCCCCGAGTCGGGAGTGGAGTGGAATGAGCAGTTCTTC
TRBJ2-3 | NA | NA | TRBV18 | 17 | CASSPVLSSESTDTQYF | TGTGCCAGCTCACCTGTTCTTTCTAGCGAAAGCACAGATACGCAGTATTTT
TRBJ2-7 | NA | TRBD1 | TRBV28 | 14 | CASSTDRGTYEQYF | TGTGCCAGCAGCACGGACAGGGGTACCTACGAGCAGTACTTC